One and the same sample provided the 32 T cell receptor beta chains below, sequenced in a study of PD-1 blockade in classical Hodgkin lymphoma. All trial patients relapsed after autologous stem cell transplantation. Only in-frame clones appear in the TCRdb table, and some are missing; sequencing was by immunoSEQ multiplex PCR. The sample has about 14,000 clones; around 86% are singletons. The sequences come from peripheral blood mononuclear cells (PBMCs), collected at baseline. The receptors shown here come from a human donor with classical Hodgkin lymphoma.

Sample share makes this clone large. The chain uses TRBV11-3 and TRBJ2-1; the D is unclear. The V gene lost 3 bases and the J gene lost 0 bases, with 9 bases spanning the gap. The V gene's germline CDR1 is SGHNT and CDR2 YENEEA. This CDR3 is built from 15 residues. In nucleotides, the CDR3 is TGTGCCAGCAGCTTGACGCCCTACTCCTACAATGAGCAGTTCTTC. Translation gives CASSLTPYSYNEQFF.

This chain links TRBV11-1 with TRBJ2-5; D is tentatively TRBD1 or TRBD2 (6 bases each). The CDR3 loop spans 15 amino acids. Germline V gene data show CDR1 as SGHAT and CDR2 as FQDESV (reference sequence). The V gene lost 3 bases and the J gene lost 9 bases, with 20 bases spanning the gap. CDR3 DNA sequence: TGTGCCAGCAGCTTGGGACAACCCCCGGGAGTGTCCCAGTACTTC. Translating gives CASSLGQPPGVSQYF.

This rearrangement joins TRBV19 to TRBJ2-3; 7 nucleotides agree with TRBD2. The CDR3 totals 14 residues. CDR1 is LNHDA and CDR2 is SQIVND in the germline V gene (reference sequence). Trimming removed 5 bases from V and 2 bases from J; junction bases left unmatched: 4. The CDR3 region has the DNA TGTGCCAGTAGTTCCAGCGGGGCCACAGATACGCAGTATTTT. Amino acid sequence: CASSSSGATDTQYF.

This chain links TRBV2 with TRBJ1-5; D not resolved. V gave up 6 bases and J gave up 6 bases, with 12 bases separating them. Germline V gene sequence: CDR1 SNHLY, CDR2 FYNNEI. The CDR3 contains 13 residues. CDR3 bases: TGTGCCAGCAGAGAGGACCTAGGTCAGCCCCAGCATTTT. Amino acid sequence: CASREDLGQPQHF.

The CDR3 nucleotides read TGTGCCAGCAGCTTAGATGGGAACTATGGCTACACCTTC. Protein product: CASSLDGNYGYTF. The rearrangement links TRBV11-2 to TRBJ1-2; D gene unclear. The V and J ends lost 0 bases and 2 bases respectively, with 4 bases between them. The CDR3 sequence is 13 residues long. Germline assignment: CDR1 SGHAT and CDR2 FQNNGV.

V is TRBV6-1 and J is TRBJ1-5, with 7 nucleotides matching TRBD1. V dropped 7 bases and J dropped 5; count of bases not matched to a gene: 8. The CDR3 spans 14 residues. The germline gives CDR1 MNHNS, CDR2 SASEGT. CDR3 sequence (DNA): TGTGCCAGCACCCCCACAGGGGAGTATCAGCCCCAGCATTTT. Amino acid sequence: CASTPTGEYQPQHF.

The CDR3 DNA sequence: TGTGCCAGCAGCTTGAACGGAGTGGGGTACGAGCAGTACTTC. Translation: CASSLNGVGYEQYF. The chain has TRBV11-2 and TRBJ2-7; the D is unclear. There are 14 residues in the CDR3. Germline assignment: CDR1 SGHAT and CDR2 FQNNGV. V was cut by 3 bases and J by 4 bases, with 13 bases left in between.

The chain employs TRBV30 and TRBJ2-7; either TRBD1 or TRBD2 may fit D (5 bases each). The CDR3 totals 14 residues. The germline gives CDR1 GTSNPN, CDR2 SVGIG (reference sequence). Trimming shortened V by 4 bases and J by 0 bases, and 13 bases separated the two germline ends. CDR3 sequence: CAWKGVGTSYEQYF. As DNA, the CDR3 is TGTGCCTGGAAAGGTGTGGGGACCTCCTACGAGCAGTACTTC.

V is TRBV5-8 and J is TRBJ2-1, with 12 bases matching TRBD2. Per germline, CDR1 SGHTS and CDR2 YDEGEE. The J segment lost 3 bases and the V segment lost 2 bases, leaving 9 bases of the junction unmatched. The CDR3 is made up of 18 amino acids. The CDR3 here is CASSFLSSGRALYNEQFF. The CDR3 DNA sequence: TGTGCCAGCAGCTTTCTCTCTAGCGGGAGGGCCCTCTACAATGAGCAGTTCTTC.

The CDR3 here is CASSPWHNNQPQHF. CDR3 coding DNA: TGTGCCAGCTCACCATGGCACAACAATCAGCCCCAGCATTTT. V and J are TRBV18 and TRBJ1-5, with D unclear. This CDR3 spans 14 amino acids. The germline V gene encodes CDR1 KGHSH and CDR2 LQKENI. The V end lost 2 bases, the J end lost 3 bases, and 8 bases lay between the germline ends.

V and J are TRBV6-5 and TRBJ1-4; no clear D gene. The CDR3 sequence is 11 residues long. CDR1 is MNHEY, CDR2 SVGAGI, per germline. Between the trimmed V and J ends, which lost 5 bases and 8 bases, there was a span of 6 bases. CDR3 sequence reads: CASSQGEKLFF. Written as DNA, the CDR3 is TGTGCCAGCAGTCAAGGAGAAAAACTGTTTTTT.

The chain links TRBV7-9 to TRBJ2-2; tentatively, D is TRBD1 or TRBD2 (6 bases each). The V end lost 2 bases, the J end lost 2 bases, and 21 bases lay between the germline ends. This CDR3 has 19 amino acids. Per germline, CDR1 SEHNR and CDR2 FQNEAQ (reference sequence). The CDR3 bases are TGTGCCAGCAGCTTATTTCCCCGCAAAAGGGGGGTCAACACCGGGGAGCTGTTTTTT. Its protein is CASSLFPRKRGVNTGELFF.

A word on this clone: This sample includes further DNA sequences coding for the same CDR3. The gene calls are TRBV5-1 and TRBJ2-5, with 7 bases lining up with TRBD2. The CDR3 runs to 14 residues. Trimming at V came to 4 bases and at J to 4 bases, leaving 7 bases not matched to a gene. From germline, CDR1 is SGHRS and CDR2 YFSETQ. The CDR3 loop reads CASSMPGGGETQYF. DNA for the CDR3: TGCGCCAGCAGCATGCCGGGGGGTGGAGAGACCCAGTACTTC.

This clone was seen just once. The genes are TRBV11-2 and TRBJ2-5; 10 positions agree with TRBD2. With 2 bases clipped from V and 0 bases from J, the junction kept 9 bases outside the gene matches. The CDR3 is made up of 18 amino acids. Per germline, CDR1 SGHAT and CDR2 FQNNGV. The chain's CDR3 is CASSLTSSGGLYQETQYF. For the CDR3, the DNA is TGTGCCAGCAGCTTAACGTCTAGCGGGGGATTGTACCAAGAGACCCAGTACTTC.

This clone was observed once. This chain uses TRBV15 with TRBJ2-5; D perhaps matches TRBD1 (6 bases). Trimming took off 8 bases at V and 1 base at J, with 11 bases between the two ends. Germline V gene data show CDR1 as LNHNV and CDR2 as YYDKDF (reference sequence). The CDR3 has 13 residues. In DNA, the CDR3 is TGTGCCACCGCCCAGGGGCTCCAAGAGACCCAGTACTTC. Its translation: CATAQGLQETQYF.

The chain joins TRBV19 to TRBJ2-7; 8 bases match TRBD1. Germline V gene data show CDR1 as LNHDA and CDR2 as SQIVND (reference sequence). The V and J ends lost 6 bases and 2 bases, in that order; junction bases with no gene match: 15. The CDR3 has 17 amino acids. The CDR3: CASSRQDSGTGAYEQYF. In nucleotides, the CDR3 is TGTGCCAGTAGCCGCCAGGATTCCGGGACAGGAGCCTACGAGCAGTACTTC.

This clone was seen a handful of times. This chain connects TRBV11-2 to TRBJ1-2; TRBD1 might be the D (6 bases). The V end lost 4 bases, the J end lost 4 bases, and 16 bases lay between the germline ends. The germline gives CDR1 SGHAT, CDR2 FQNNGV. This CDR3 has 15 residues. The CDR3 is CASSSSGTSPYGYTF. The CDR3 nucleotides read TGTGCCAGCAGCTCCTCCGGGACATCTCCCTATGGCTACACCTTC.

The chain joins TRBV5-5 to TRBJ2-2; no reliable D call. CDR3 length: 13 amino acids. Trimming removed 1 base at V and 8 bases at J, with 9 bases between. Germline V CDR1 and CDR2: SGHKS, YYEKEE (reference sequence). CDR3 in DNA: TGTGCCAGCAGCTTGTCCTCGGCAGGGGAGCTGTTTTTT. The encoded protein is CASSLSSAGELFF.

This clone has more than one count but fewer than ten. The chain recombines TRBV7-6 with TRBJ2-1; TRBD2 aligns across 7 bases. This CDR3 contains 15 residues. The ends lost 4 bases at V and 4 bases at J; junction bases unmatched: 7. The germline V gene encodes CDR1 SGHVS and CDR2 FNYEAQ. CDR3 residues: CASSYRGAGYNEQFF. CDR3 DNA: TGTGCCAGCAGCTATCGTGGAGCGGGGTACAATGAGCAGTTCTTC.

The chain is built from TRBV18 and TRBJ2-7, with 7 bases fitting TRBD1. The CDR3 is 14 amino acids. The germline V gene has CDR1 KGHSH and CDR2 LQKENI. V trimming: 3 bases; J trimming: 0 bases; junction bases outside the gene matches: 2. The CDR3 DNA reads TGTGCCAGCTCACCGGGACAGTACTCCTACGAGCAGTACTTC. Encoded protein: CASSPGQYSYEQYF. Using reference TRBV18 and TRBJ2-7 for the parts outside the CDR3, the full variable domain is NAGVMQNPRHLVRRRGQEARLRCSPMKGHSHVYWYRQLPEEGLKFMVYLQKENIIDESGMPKERFSAEFPKEGPSILRIQQVVRGDSAAYFCASSPGQYSYEQYFGPGTRLTVT.

V is TRBV30 and J is TRBJ2-2; 8 nucleotides agree with TRBD1. Germline V gives CDR1 GTSNPN, CDR2 SVGIG (reference sequence). Trimming at V came to 7 bases and at J to 0 bases, leaving 1 base not matched to a gene. This CDR3 is built from 13 residues. This CDR3 is CASGGANTGELFF. CDR3 nucleotides: TGTGCCTCAGGGGGCGCGAACACCGGGGAGCTGTTTTTT.

The chain recombines TRBV13 with TRBJ2-7; 7 bases align to TRBD1. With 4 bases clipped from V and 2 bases from J, the junction kept 11 bases outside the gene matches. This CDR3 has 16 amino acids. CDR1 PRHDT and CDR2 FYEKMQ come from the germline V gene (reference sequence). This CDR3 is CASSSIQGYRTYEQYF. In DNA, the CDR3 is TGTGCCAGCAGCTCAATACAGGGGTATAGAACCTACGAGCAGTACTTC.

V and J are TRBV5-6 and TRBJ1-2; 8 bases are a match to TRBD1. V dropped 4 bases and J dropped 3; count of bases not matched to a gene: 2. This CDR3 is built from 13 residues. The germline gives CDR1 SGHDT, CDR2 YYEEEE. DNA of the CDR3: TGTGCCAGCAGCCCGGGACAGGACTATGGCTACACCTTC. Its protein product is CASSPGQDYGYTF.

CDR3 in amino acids: CASTLAGKPTDTQYF. DNA of the CDR3: TGTGCCAGTACCCTCGCAGGGAAACCCACAGATACGCAGTATTTT. This sequence joins TRBV6-6 and TRBJ2-3; D perhaps matches TRBD1 (5 bases). The CDR3 length is 15 residues. Trimming removed 9 bases from V and 2 bases from J, with 18 bases in between. Per the germline V gene, CDR1 is MNHNY and CDR2 is SVGAGI (reference sequence).

This sequence joins TRBV7-9 and TRBJ1-2, with a possible D match to TRBD1 (5 bases). Germline V gene lookup returns CDR1 SEHNR and CDR2 FQNEAQ (reference sequence). This CDR3 is 14 amino acids long. Trimming removed 1 base from V and 4 bases from J, with 10 bases in between. The CDR3, as DNA: TGTGCCAGCAGCTTAGTTGGGGGGACCTATGGCTACACCTTC. Translated, it gives CASSLVGGTYGYTF. Combining the CDR3 with reference TRBV7-9 and TRBJ1-2 gives the whole variable domain DTGVSQNPRHKITKRGQNVTFRCDPISEHNRLYWYRQTLGQGPEFLTYFQNEAQLEKSRLLSDRFSAERPKGSFSTLEIQRTEQGDSAMYLCASSLVGGTYGYTFGSGTRLTVV.

This sequence joins TRBV5-1 and TRBJ1-1; 8 bases are a match to TRBD1. Per germline, CDR1 SGHRS and CDR2 YFSETQ. Trimming removed 2 bases from V and 4 bases from J; junction bases left unmatched: 7. This CDR3 comprises 15 residues. This CDR3 is CASSFGTGGATEAFF. CDR3 coding DNA: TGCGCCAGCAGCTTTGGCACAGGGGGGGCCACTGAAGCTTTCTTT.

A remark on this clone: The limits of the CDR3 on the DNA are not certain, so only TCRdb's listed CDR3 is given. The genes are TRBV10-1 and TRBJ2-5. The CDR3 is made up of 15 amino acids, end residues included. Germline CDR1 is WNHNN and CDR2 is SYGVQD (reference sequence). The CDR3 is CASSEGHFGPETQYF.

The chain has TRBV7-8 and TRBJ1-1, with TRBD1 matching over 8 bases. With 1 base clipped from V and 6 bases from J, the junction kept 7 bases outside the gene matches. This CDR3 is built from 15 residues. Germline loops: CDR1 SGHVS, CDR2 FQNEAQ. The CDR3 loop reads CASSLGQGASAEAFF. CDR3 in DNA: TGTGCCAGCAGCTTAGGTCAGGGGGCGAGCGCTGAAGCTTTCTTT.

The V call is TRBV30, the J call TRBJ1-4; the D gene is possibly TRBD1 (5 bases). Looked up from germline, CDR1 is GTSNPN and CDR2 is SVGIG (reference sequence). The V end lost 5 bases, the J end lost 8 bases, and 15 bases lay between the germline ends. CDR3 size: 13 residues. CDR3 sequence (DNA): TGTGCCTGGTCGCAGGGCATGGGGGAAAAACTGTTTTTT. It yields the protein CAWSQGMGEKLFF.

This sequence joins TRBV7-3 and TRBJ2-3, with D uncertain. Germline V gene sequence: CDR1 SGHTA, CDR2 FQGTGA. V was clipped by 2 bases and J by 5 bases, with 14 bases between them. The CDR3 length is 15 residues. In nucleotides, the CDR3 is TGTGCCAGCAGCTTATTTGGCGCGGTGCAAGATACGCAGTATTTT. This codes for CASSLFGAVQDTQYF.

The V call is TRBV10-2, the J call TRBJ2-2; no definite D call. V lost 4 bases and J lost 1, with 10 bases in between. Germline V gives CDR1 WSHSY, CDR2 SAAADI. CDR3 size: 15 residues. CDR3 DNA: TGCGCCAGCAGTGGTCGGCTGATGAACACCGGGGAGCTGTTTTTT. It encodes CASSGRLMNTGELFF.

The chain employs TRBV5-1 and TRBJ2-5; D is unclear. V was cut by 2 bases and J by 2 bases, with 10 bases left in between. The CDR3 contains 14 residues. Germline V gene sequence: CDR1 SGHRS, CDR2 YFSETQ. The CDR3 nucleotides are TGCGCCAGCAGCTTAGACCCAATTCAAGAGACCCAGTACTTC. It yields the protein CASSLDPIQETQYF.